One sample yielded the 23 T cell receptor beta chains listed below, sequenced in a study of breast tumors, draining lymph nodes, adjacent tissues. A single record per CDR3 protein comes from TCRdb applying MiXCR to the multiplex PCR reads. This table has approximately 12,000 distinct CDR3 sequences, roughly 53% appearing once. The source material was tumor-adjacent breast tissue. The origin of the receptors is a female donor with breast cancer. Some clones in this sample may be carry-over from other donors' samples.

In this sample, this clonotype turned up a few times. The chain recombines TRBV12-3 or TRBV12-4 with TRBJ1-2, with D perhaps TRBD1 (5 bases). The CDR3 consists of 14 residues. V was shortened by 7 bases and J by 2 bases, with 14 bases between the two germline ends. The CDR3 loop is CASTRGGGNYGYTF. The DNA of the CDR3 is TGTGCCAGCACCCGGGGGGGAGGAAACTATGGCTACACCTTC.

V is TRBV20-1 and J is TRBJ2-7; D not certain. The CDR3 has 12 amino acids. CDR1 is DFQATT, CDR2 SNEGSKA, per germline (reference sequence). The germline V and J ends were trimmed by 3 bases and 3 bases, with 9 bases remaining between them. The CDR3 region is CSASSRNYEQYF. For the CDR3, the DNA is TGCAGTGCTAGTTCCCGAAACTACGAGCAGTACTTC.

A note on this clonotype: Sequence at one end of the junction differs from germline and may be a read error. The chain recombines TRBV12-3 or TRBV12-4 with TRBJ1-5; D gene unclear. CDR3 length: 15 residues. CDR3 sequence: CASSCRHTNNQPRHF. As DNA, the CDR3 is TGTGCCAGCAGCTGCAGACACACGAACAATCAGCCCCGGCATTTT.

Points on this clonotype: This may come from a read error, since a much larger clone is one base off. The V call is TRBV5-1, the J call TRBJ2-6; 7 bases align to TRBD1. J was trimmed by 1 base and V by 4 bases; bases with no gene match: 8. The germline V gene encodes CDR1 SGHRS and CDR2 YFSETQ. The CDR3 has 17 residues. The CDR3 DNA reads TGCGCCAGCAGCGCCGGGACAGTTAAGTCTGGGGCCAACGTCCTGACTTTC. It specifies CASSAGTVKSGANVLTF. Looking up the rest from reference TRBV5-1 and TRBJ2-6 gives the full variable domain: KAGVTQTPRYLIKTRGQQVTLSCSPISGHRSVSWYQQTPGQGLQFLFEYFSETQRNKGNFPGRFSGRQFSNSRSEMNVSTLELGDSALYLCASSAGTVKSGANVLTFGAGSRLTVL.

This clonotype has ten or more counts. This chain connects TRBV25-1 to TRBJ1-4; D is uncertain. V was trimmed by 3 bases and J by 7 bases, leaving 12 bases between them. The CDR3 covers 14 residues. CDR1 is MGHDK, CDR2 SYGVNS, per germline. The CDR3: CASSEEGWIEKLFF. The CDR3 DNA reads as TGTGCCAGCAGTGAGGAGGGTTGGATTGAAAAACTGTTTTTT. The full variable domain, rest sourced from reference TRBV25-1 and TRBJ1-4, is EADIYQTPRYLVIGTGKKITLECSQTMGHDKMYWYQQDPGMELHLIHYSYGVNSTEKGDLSSESTVSRIRTEHFPLTLESARPSHTSQYLCASSEEGWIEKLFFGSGTQLSVL.

V is TRBV20-1 and J is TRBJ2-1, with 9 bases aligning to TRBD2. V trimming: 0 bases; J trimming: 2 bases; junction bases outside the gene matches: 2. This CDR3 is built from 15 residues. Germline V lookup: CDR1 DFQATT, CDR2 SNEGSKA (reference sequence). The CDR3, as DNA: TGCAGTGCTAGAGATAGCGGGGGCCCCTACAATGAGCAGTTCTTC. Protein: CSARDSGGPYNEQFF.

On this clonotype itself: One end of the junction varies from germline; a read error may be responsible. The chain recombines TRBV7-9 with TRBJ1-5; D is ambiguous. CDR1 is SEHNR, CDR2 FQNEAQ, per germline (reference sequence). The CDR3 runs 14 residues. CDR3 in DNA: TGTGCCAGCAGCTTAGAGTCTATTAAGCAGCCCAAGCATTTT. Its translation: CASSLESIKQPKHF.

In this sample, this clonotype turned up a few times. The chain has TRBV29-1 and TRBJ2-3; 7 nucleotides line up with TRBD2. In germline, CDR1 is SQVTM, CDR2 ANQGSEA. The J segment lost 2 bases and the V segment lost 5 bases, leaving 10 bases of the junction unmatched. The CDR3 is made up of 15 amino acids. The CDR3: CSVSLLGGDTDTQYF. The CDR3 region has the DNA TGCAGCGTTTCCCTTTTGGGGGGGGACACAGATACGCAGTATTTT.

By sample share, this clonotype is medium-sized. V is TRBV20-1 and J is TRBJ2-1; TRBD2 matches 10 bases. Germline V gene data show CDR1 as DFQATT and CDR2 as SNEGSKA (reference sequence). CDR3 length: 15 residues. With V trimmed by 6 bases and J by 5 bases, 10 bases remained unmatched. The CDR3 DNA is TGCAGTGCAAGACGGAGTCTAGCGGGAGACAATGAGCAGTTCTTC. Its protein is CSARRSLAGDNEQFF.

This clonotype counts as medium-sized. The V and J genes are TRBV9 and TRBJ2-3; D is uncertain. CDR3 size: 14 residues. The V gene lost 6 bases and the J gene lost 0 bases, with 11 bases spanning the gap. Germline loops: CDR1 SGDLS, CDR2 YYNGEE. The CDR3 reads CASTPADSTDTQYF. CDR3 sequence (DNA): TGTGCCAGCACCCCAGCTGATAGCACAGATACGCAGTATTTT.

The genes are TRBV19 and TRBJ2-3; 7 positions match TRBD2. Unmatched junction bases numbered 12, after V lost 10 bases and J lost 2 bases. CDR3 length: 15 residues. The V gene's germline CDR1 is LNHDA and CDR2 SQIVND (reference sequence). The CDR3 sequence: CATKSLAPDTDTQYF. CDR3 nucleotide sequence: TGTGCCACCAAATCACTAGCGCCAGACACAGATACGCAGTATTTT.

The gene calls are TRBV20-1 and TRBJ1-4; D unresolved. The CDR3 runs 13 residues. CDR1 is DFQATT, CDR2 SNEGSKA, per germline (reference sequence). With 6 bases removed from V and 7 bases from J, the gap between germline ends came to 15 bases. The CDR3 here is CSAPDPRSEKLFF. In nucleotides, the CDR3 is TGCAGTGCCCCGGACCCACGTAGTGAAAAACTGTTTTTT.

This clonotype showed up many times. The chain joins TRBV20-1 to TRBJ2-5; 12 bases are a match to TRBD2. V lost 0 bases, J lost 4 bases, and 6 bases stayed unmatched. CDR1 and CDR2 from the germline V gene are DFQATT and SNEGSKA (reference sequence). This CDR3 spans 16 amino acids. CDR3 sequence reads: CSARDPLAGGLETQYF. The CDR3 nucleotides are TGCAGTGCTAGAGATCCCCTAGCGGGAGGGTTAGAGACCCAGTACTTC.

This clonotype was picked up a small number of times. The V gene is TRBV12-3 or TRBV12-4, the J gene TRBJ1-5, with 7 bases that match TRBD1. The CDR3 covers 15 residues. J lost 0 bases, V lost 4 bases, and 3 bases had no gene match. This chain's CDR3 is CASSSDRHSNQPQHF. The CDR3 DNA is TGTGCCAGCAGTTCGGACAGGCATAGCAATCAGCCCCAGCATTTT.

This rearrangement joins TRBV5-1 to TRBJ1-5, with TRBD1 matching 7 bases. This CDR3 is built from 15 residues. V lost 4 bases to trimming and J lost 9 bases; unmatched junction nucleotides: 13. Germline V gene data show CDR1 as SGHRS and CDR2 as YFSETQ. As DNA, the CDR3 is TGCGCCAGCAGCGCCGGGACAGCGTTTATGACGCCCCAGCATTTT. Translating it yields CASSAGTAFMTPQHF.

This clonotype is judged medium-sized. The chain recombines TRBV20-1 with TRBJ2-3; D remains unclear. The CDR3 is 14 residues long. Germline assignment: CDR1 DFQATT and CDR2 SNEGSKA (reference sequence). V was pared by 0 bases and J by 2 bases, with 9 bases between. The CDR3 loop is CSARDRRSTDTQYF. CDR3 nucleotide sequence: TGCAGTGCTAGAGATAGGCGTTCCACAGATACGCAGTATTTT.

In the case of this clonotype: A junction boundary mismatches the germline segment, possibly from a read error. The J gene is TRBJ2-6, the V gene TRBV20-1; D possibly matches TRBD1 or TRBD2 (5 bases each). Germline V gives CDR1 DFQATT, CDR2 SNEGSKA (reference sequence). The CDR3 is 14 residues long. The CDR3: CSASSGDGATVLTF. CDR3 in DNA: TGCAGTGCTAGTTCCGGGGATGGGGCCACCGTCCTGACTTTC.

By proportion, this clonotype is medium-sized. The chain combines TRBV7-6 with TRBJ2-1, with 13 bases matching TRBD2. J was trimmed by 9 bases and V by 5 bases; bases with no gene match: 16. This CDR3 has 18 amino acids. Germline V gives CDR1 SGHVS, CDR2 FNYEAQ. CDR3 loop: CASSPYPRTSGRGGEQFF. The CDR3 nucleotides read TGTGCCAGCAGCCCATACCCCCGTACTAGCGGGAGGGGCGGTGAGCAGTTCTTC.

By its share, this clonotype is large (0.1 to 1%). The chain is built from TRBV7-8 and TRBJ1-5, with D uncertain. The CDR3 has 14 residues. Germline assignment: CDR1 SGHVS and CDR2 FQNEAQ. V was cut by 1 base and J by 9 bases, with 13 bases left in between. This CDR3 reads CASSLVESAGPQHF. CDR3 coding DNA: TGTGCCAGCAGCTTAGTGGAGTCGGCGGGGCCCCAGCATTTT.

This clonotype came up many times. The gene calls are TRBV30 and TRBJ2-1; D is uncertain. V was cut by 1 base and J by 0 bases, with 4 bases left in between. CDR1 GTSNPN and CDR2 SVGIG come from the germline V gene (reference sequence). This CDR3 is 13 amino acids long. The CDR3 reads CAWSGSSYNEQFF. In DNA form, the CDR3 reads TGTGCCTGGAGTGGCTCCTCCTACAATGAGCAGTTCTTC.

Regarding this clonotype: A clone one base away is much larger, so this may be a read error. The rearrangement links TRBV12-3 or TRBV12-4 to TRBJ1-1; no clear D. Trimming removed 8 bases from V and 5 bases from J, with 18 bases in between. The CDR3 is made up of 14 amino acids. The CDR3 DNA follows: TGTGCCAGCTCCTACGCAGGCGGGAGGACTGAAGCTTTCTTT. Residues: CASSYAGGRTEAFF.

Concerning this clonotype: One junction end disagrees with the germline gene, perhaps due to a read error. The CDR3 spells CASSLVTGSNENLLF. As DNA, the CDR3 is TGTGCCAGCAGCTTAGTTACAGGGTCTAATGAAAATCTGCTTTTT. The V and J genes are TRBV7-8 and TRBJ1-4, with D possibly matching TRBD1 (6 bases). In germline, CDR1 is SGHVS, CDR2 FQNEAQ. The CDR3 loop spans 15 amino acids.

The chain links TRBV20-1 to TRBJ1-1; unclear D gene. Trimming removed 0 bases at V and 6 bases at J, with 11 bases between. This CDR3 spans 13 amino acids. Germline V lookup: CDR1 DFQATT, CDR2 SNEGSKA (reference sequence). CDR3 nucleotides: TGCAGTGCTAGAGATCATCAGGTCGCTGAAGCTTTCTTT. This codes for CSARDHQVAEAFF.